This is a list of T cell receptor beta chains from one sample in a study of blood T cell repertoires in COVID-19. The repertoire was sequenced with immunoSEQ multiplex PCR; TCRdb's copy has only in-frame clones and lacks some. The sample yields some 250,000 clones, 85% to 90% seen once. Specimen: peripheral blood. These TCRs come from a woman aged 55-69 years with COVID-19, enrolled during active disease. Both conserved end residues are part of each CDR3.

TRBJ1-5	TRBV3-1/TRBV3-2	CASSQASAVGTNPKPQHF
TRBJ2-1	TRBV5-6	CASSFVNEQFF
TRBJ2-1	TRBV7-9	CASSGTGDEQFF
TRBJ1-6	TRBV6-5	CASKAGDNSPLHF
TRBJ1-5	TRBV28	CASSFNRQVNQPQHF
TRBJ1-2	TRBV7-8	CASSLVTGTGLAYGYTF
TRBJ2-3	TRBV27	CASSLYEGTGADTQYF
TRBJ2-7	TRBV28	CASSLLGGQYF
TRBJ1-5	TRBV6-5	CASSFAGREPQHF
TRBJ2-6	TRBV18	CASSPPIPGANVLTF
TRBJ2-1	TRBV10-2	CASSKTSGSFRNEQFF
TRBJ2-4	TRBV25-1	CASRRVRGIAKNIQYF
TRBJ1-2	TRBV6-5	CASSYGPRGAYGYTF
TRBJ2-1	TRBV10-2	CASSQGANEQFF
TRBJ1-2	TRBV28	CASRTRDSSVYGYTF
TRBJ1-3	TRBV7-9	CASSLGGGVSLSGNTIYF
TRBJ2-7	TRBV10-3	CAISERTGGGHEQYF
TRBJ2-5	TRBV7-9	CASSSSGTGVETQYF
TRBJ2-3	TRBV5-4	CASSFTGFADTQYF
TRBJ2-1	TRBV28	CASRLPGGGYNEQFF
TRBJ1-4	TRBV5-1	CASSLTGQVLEKLFF
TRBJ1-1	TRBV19	CASRGQGIVMAAFF
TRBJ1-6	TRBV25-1	CASSVHRGNNSPLHF
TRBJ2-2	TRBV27	CASKTWGRLFSGELFF
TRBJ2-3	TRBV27	CASSSSMIGRADTQYF
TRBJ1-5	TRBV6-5	CASKLTGANSQPQHF
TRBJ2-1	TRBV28	CASGRRRSYNEQFF
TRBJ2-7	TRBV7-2	CASSINPGQGLYEQYF
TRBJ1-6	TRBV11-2	CASSLDSAGGNSPLHF
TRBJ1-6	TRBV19	CASSRRDSDSPLHF
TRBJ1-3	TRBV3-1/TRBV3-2	CASSQGFAGSGNTIYF
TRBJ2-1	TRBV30	CAWSVEGGLPNEQFF
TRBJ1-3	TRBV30	CAYDRPSGNTIYF
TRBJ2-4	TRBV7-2	CASSLHGAFENIQYF
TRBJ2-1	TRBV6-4	CASSAGTSNNEQFF
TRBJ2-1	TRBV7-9	CASSTPDRSSYNEQFF
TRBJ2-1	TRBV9	CASSVVVTNNEQFF
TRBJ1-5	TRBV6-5	CASSYRGPPQHF
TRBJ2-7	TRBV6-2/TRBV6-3	CASSILAGVGEQYF
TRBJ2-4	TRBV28	CASPPASLLGGVAKNIQYF
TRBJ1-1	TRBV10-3	CAIREGQGTLNTEAFF
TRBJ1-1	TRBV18	CASSGNTEAFF
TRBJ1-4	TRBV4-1	CASSQDPVSGTANEKLFF
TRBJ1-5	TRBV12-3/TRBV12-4	CASSLMRDQPQHF
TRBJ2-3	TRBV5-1	CASSLDASGNTDTQYF
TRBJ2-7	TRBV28	CASSIGQAPYEQYF
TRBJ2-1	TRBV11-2	CASVLAGESEQFF
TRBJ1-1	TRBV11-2	CASSKTLGAFF
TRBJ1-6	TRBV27	CASSLDRDWTRKGSPLHF
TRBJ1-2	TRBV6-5	CASRREGGYTF
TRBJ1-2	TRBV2	CASSEIGTGVGYTF
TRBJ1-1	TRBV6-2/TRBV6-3	CASSYLGANTEAFF
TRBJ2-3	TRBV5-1	CASSSGTVSDTQYF
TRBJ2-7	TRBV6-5	CASTPPGTLYEQYF
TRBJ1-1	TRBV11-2	CASSFTGTANTEAFF
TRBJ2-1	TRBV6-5	CASKRGLATYNEQFF
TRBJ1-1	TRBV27	CASSSRLKPEGTEAFF
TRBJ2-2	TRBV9	CASSLSPSGSTGELFF